Shown below are 20 T cell receptor beta chains from a single sample sequenced in a study of read filtering for tumor transcriptome and immune sequencing. This library used roughly 400 ng RNA and molecular barcoded adaptors spanning alpha/delta and beta/gamma chains. One entry per CDR3 protein, called by TCRdb with MiXCR from the reads. This sample has about 130,000 distinct CDR3 sequences, with roughly 13% found just once. The sequencing input was a population of CD138-negative cells sorted from bone marrow. These receptors were collected from a donor at least 40 years old with multiple myeloma.

This clonotype was observed a few times. Sequence at one end of the junction differs from germline and may be a read error. The V gene is TRBV18, the J gene TRBJ2-5; D is unclear. CDR3 size: 13 residues. Germline CDR1 and CDR2: KGHSH and LQKENI. The CDR3 sequence: CASSPRNHETQYF. CDR3 coding DNA: TGTGCCAGCTCACCACGGAACCATGAGACCCAGTACTTC.

This clonotype was detected many times. The chain recombines TRBV7-9 with TRBJ1-1; maybe TRBD1 (5 bases). Germline V gives CDR1 SEHNR, CDR2 FQNEAQ (reference sequence). CDR3 length: 14 amino acids. V lost 4 bases to trimming and J lost 4 bases, with 13 bases between them. The CDR3 protein is CASSSGTAVTEAFF. CDR3 nucleotide sequence: TGTGCCAGCAGCTCTGGGACTGCGGTCACTGAAGCTTTCTTT.

This clonotype was found many times. This rearrangement joins TRBV6-1 to TRBJ1-1; weak D call: TRBD1 (5 bases). V lost 4 bases and J lost 0, with 12 bases in between. CDR3 length equals 15 residues. Germline lookup yields CDR1 MNHNS and CDR2 SASEGT. The CDR3 DNA is TGTGCCAGCAGTGTCGGTCCAGGGCTGAACACTGAAGCTTTCTTT. It encodes CASSVGPGLNTEAFF.

The CDR3 sequence is CASSYSDRAASYEQYF. The CDR3 DNA reads as TGTGCCAGCAGTTACTCAGACAGGGCCGCCTCCTACGAGCAGTACTTC. The genes are TRBV6-6 and TRBJ2-7, with TRBD1 matching 7 bases. This CDR3 spans 16 amino acids. Per the germline V gene, CDR1 is MNHNY and CDR2 is SVGAGI (reference sequence). The ends lost 0 bases at V and 0 bases at J; junction bases unmatched: 5.

This clonotype was detected many times. The chain carries TRBV29-1 and TRBJ2-2, with 7 bases lining up with TRBD1. Germline CDR1 and CDR2: SQVTM and ANQGSEA. With V trimmed by 0 bases and J by 2 bases, 6 bases remained unmatched. This CDR3 contains 16 residues. The CDR3 coding sequence is TGCAGCGTTGAAGATTGGGGGACAGCAAACACCGGGGAGCTGTTTTTT. Amino acids: CSVEDWGTANTGELFF.

At least ten counts were recorded for this clonotype. The CDR3 loop reads CSAGVREDTEAFF. CDR3 nucleotide sequence: TGCAGTGCTGGGGTCAGGGAGGACACTGAAGCTTTCTTT. The rearrangement uses TRBV20-1 and TRBJ1-1, with a possible D match to TRBD1 (5 bases). The germline gives CDR1 DFQATT, CDR2 SNEGSKA (reference sequence). V gave up 5 bases and J gave up 3 bases, with 13 bases separating them. This CDR3 comprises 13 residues.

This clonotype occurred many times. This chain uses TRBV6-1 with TRBJ1-1; D is ambiguous. Germline V gene sequence: CDR1 MNHNS, CDR2 SASEGT. The CDR3 is 11 amino acids. V lost 3 bases and J 8 bases, leaving 7 bases between the germline ends. As DNA, the CDR3 is TGTGCCAGCAGTGAGACCCCGGAAGCTTTCTTT. This codes for CASSETPEAFF.

This clonotype was found many times. This sequence joins TRBV11-2 and TRBJ2-3; possibly TRBD2 for D (6 bases). Germline assignment: CDR1 SGHAT and CDR2 FQNNGV. V was pared by 4 bases and J by 5 bases, with 13 bases between. This CDR3 comprises 14 residues. The DNA of the CDR3 is TGTGCCAGCAGCTCTGCAGTGGGGGGAGATACGCAGTATTTT. Its translation: CASSSAVGGDTQYF.

Many counts were recorded for this clonotype. The J gene is TRBJ2-2, the V gene TRBV11-3, with 12 positions matching TRBD1. CDR1 SGHNT and CDR2 YENEEA come from the germline V gene. V shed 3 bases, J shed 6 bases, and the junction held 5 bases outside the gene matches. The CDR3 loop spans 16 amino acids. CDR3 DNA: TGTGCCAGCAGCTTGGCGGGACAGGGGGCGTCCGGGGAGCTGTTTTTT. Protein sequence: CASSLAGQGASGELFF.

The chain joins TRBV29-1 to TRBJ2-1; 8 bases map to TRBD2. J was trimmed by 2 bases and V by 3 bases; bases with no gene match: 9. The CDR3 consists of 16 residues. The germline CDR1 and CDR2 sequences are SQVTM and ANQGSEA. This CDR3 is CSVDKLAEVAYNEQFF. Written as DNA, the CDR3 is TGCAGCGTTGACAAACTAGCGGAGGTAGCCTACAATGAGCAGTTCTTC.

This clonotype occurred many times. The J gene is TRBJ2-1, the V gene TRBV5-1; 14 bases fit TRBD2. The V and J ends lost 0 bases and 2 bases, in that order; junction bases with no gene match: 7. The CDR3 runs 19 residues. Germline V gene lookup returns CDR1 SGHRS and CDR2 YFSETQ. CDR3 bases: TGCGCCAGCAGCTTGGACTCGACTAGCGGGAGGGTCACCTACAATGAGCAGTTCTTC. Translated, it gives CASSLDSTSGRVTYNEQFF. Drawing the rest from reference TRBV5-1 and TRBJ2-1, the complete variable domain is KAGVTQTPRYLIKTRGQQVTLSCSPISGHRSVSWYQQTPGQGLQFLFEYFSETQRNKGNFPGRFSGRQFSNSRSEMNVSTLELGDSALYLCASSLDSTSGRVTYNEQFFGPGTRLTVL.

This clonotype has at least ten counts. The V call is TRBV10-3, the J call TRBJ1-1; D possibly corresponds to TRBD1 (5 bases). CDR1 and CDR2 (germline): ENHRY, SYGVKD. The CDR3 sequence is 15 residues long. V was cut by 2 bases and J by 7 bases, with 17 bases left in between. In DNA form, the CDR3 reads TGTGCCATCAGTGAGCCGGCCGGGACGTCGGATGAAGCTTTCTTT. Its translation: CAISEPAGTSDEAFF.

The sample holds many counts of this clonotype. The chain employs TRBV20-1 and TRBJ2-1; D is undetermined. Germline V CDR1 and CDR2: DFQATT, SNEGSKA (reference sequence). V shed 6 bases and J shed 8 bases, with 14 bases lying between them. CDR3 length: 12 amino acids. The CDR3 sequence: CSAEGLVYEQFF. In nucleotides, the CDR3 is TGCAGTGCGGAAGGTCTGGTCTATGAGCAGTTCTTC.

There are many counts of this clonotype. CDR3 coding DNA: TGTGCCAGCAGCCCCTCCCGGGCCTCCTACGAGCAGTACTTC. As protein: CASSPSRASYEQYF. This chain uses TRBV7-2 with TRBJ2-7; no clear D. Germline V gene sequence: CDR1 SGHTA, CDR2 FQGNSA. The CDR3 is 14 amino acids. The ends were cut back, 5 bases at V and 0 bases at J, with 11 bases in the middle.

This clonotype was seen many times. The chain has TRBV18 and TRBJ1-1, with D possibly being TRBD1 (5 bases). From germline, CDR1 is KGHSH and CDR2 LQKENI. The CDR3 extends over 14 amino acids. The V end lost 3 bases, the J end lost 1 base, and 9 bases lay between the germline ends. DNA of the CDR3: TGTGCCAGCTCACCCTCACAGGAGAACACTGAAGCTTTCTTT. Translating gives CASSPSQENTEAFF.

This clonotype was observed at least ten times. The chain has TRBV19 and TRBJ2-1; D is unclear. CDR1 and CDR2 from the germline V gene are LNHDA and SQIVND (reference sequence). Deletions cut 5 bases from V and 9 bases from J, with 11 bases between. The CDR3 is 12 residues long. CDR3: CASSASIGEQFF. The CDR3 DNA follows: TGTGCCAGTAGTGCTTCTATTGGTGAGCAGTTCTTC.

This clonotype came up many times. The chain recombines TRBV7-8 with TRBJ1-1; D not resolved. Trimming left V 3 bases short and J 11 bases short, with 16 bases between. This CDR3 contains 13 residues. The germline gives CDR1 SGHVS, CDR2 FQNEAQ. The DNA of the CDR3 is TGTGCCAGCAGCTTCACCTCCAGGAGCATGGCTTTCTTT. It translates to CASSFTSRSMAFF.

At least ten counts were recorded for this clonotype. V gene TRBV7-9 combines with J gene TRBJ2-1, with D uncertain. Germline V gene sequence: CDR1 SEHNR, CDR2 FQNEAQ (reference sequence). CDR3 size: 14 residues. Between the trimmed V and J ends, which lost 2 bases and 2 bases, there was a span of 7 bases. The CDR3 loop reads CASSLTQTYNEQFF. Written as DNA, the CDR3 is TGTGCCAGCAGCTTAACACAGACCTACAATGAGCAGTTCTTC. Full variable domain (missing parts from reference TRBV7-9 and TRBJ2-1): DTGVSQNPRHKITKRGQNVTFRCDPISEHNRLYWYRQTLGQGPEFLTYFQNEAQLEKSRLLSDRFSAERPKGSFSTLEIQRTEQGDSAMYLCASSLTQTYNEQFFGPGTRLTVL.

At least ten counts were recorded for this clonotype. V usage is TRBV20-1 and J usage is TRBJ2-4, with D possibly matching TRBD2 (5 bases). CDR3 size: 16 residues. The V and J ends lost 6 bases and 2 bases respectively, with 20 bases between them. The V gene's germline CDR1 is DFQATT and CDR2 SNEGSKA (reference sequence). The CDR3 DNA sequence: TGCAGTGCCCCCCTTGCCGGGATCTGGTCCAAAAACATTCAGTACTTC. This translates into CSAPLAGIWSKNIQYF.

At least ten counts were recorded for this clonotype. This rearrangement joins TRBV29-1 to TRBJ2-3, with TRBD2 as a possible D gene (7 bases). V lost 4 bases and J lost 6, with 17 bases in between. The length of the CDR3 is 14 residues. Germline loops: CDR1 SQVTM, CDR2 ANQGSEA. For the CDR3, the DNA is TGCAGCGTTGGGATGTCGGGGGGCCCGGATACGCAGTATTTT. Translated: CSVGMSGGPDTQYF.